The T cell receptor beta chain described here comes from a study of blood T cells in healthy people across ages. Study results and limitations: Older age coincided with a roughly linear decline in TCR beta diversity per million T cells. The study found more naive CD4+ cells and higher diversity in long-lived than aged donors.

Germline loops: CDR1 SEHNR, CDR2 FQNEAQ (reference sequence). The V segment lost 2 bases and the J segment 4 bases; nucleotides outside the gene matches: 10. The CDR3 length is 17 residues. This clonotype was detected only a few times. Its antigen is unidentified. Combining a sample-barcoded 5' primer with a J-beta primer mix, a second PCR ran for about 6 to 11 cycles. TCRdb redid the calling of the 5' RACE reads with MiXCR, one entry per CDR3 protein. The data hold approximately 1,100,000 distinct CDR3 sequences, with 45% observed a single time. Researchers report isolating at least 6 million PBMCs per sample. Each sample provided at least 5 micrograms of extracted total RNA.

The sequenced sample consisted of blood. This TCR came from an older woman in good health. This sequence joins TRBV7-9 and TRBJ2-1; 8 bases fit TRBD1. DNA of the CDR3: TGTGCCAGCAGCTTACCCGAACCGGGACAGGAGTACAATGAGCAGTTCTTC. Translation: CASSLPEPGQEYNEQFF.